Reported below is one T cell receptor (beta chain). These data are taken from a study of blood T cell repertoires in COVID-19. Whole-study context: Donors in the United States, Italy and Spain gave samples during acute or convalescent COVID-19.

The V end lost 3 bases, the J end lost 5 bases, and 10 bases lay between the germline ends. CDR3 length equals 12 residues. Germline CDR1 and CDR2: DFQATT and SNEGSKA (reference sequence). This table comes from immunoSEQ multiplex PCR, and its TCRdb copy is limited to in-frame clones, with some not included. The data contain approximately 160,000 clones, around 74% of them singletons. Material: peripheral blood. The V call is TRBV20-1, the J call TRBJ2-5; D gene ambiguous. This TCR was recovered from a man between 65 and 85 years old with acute or convalescent COVID-19. This CDR3 reads CSASPSSETQYF. The CDR3 DNA reads TGCAGTGCTAGTCCCAGTTCCGAGACCCAGTACTTC.